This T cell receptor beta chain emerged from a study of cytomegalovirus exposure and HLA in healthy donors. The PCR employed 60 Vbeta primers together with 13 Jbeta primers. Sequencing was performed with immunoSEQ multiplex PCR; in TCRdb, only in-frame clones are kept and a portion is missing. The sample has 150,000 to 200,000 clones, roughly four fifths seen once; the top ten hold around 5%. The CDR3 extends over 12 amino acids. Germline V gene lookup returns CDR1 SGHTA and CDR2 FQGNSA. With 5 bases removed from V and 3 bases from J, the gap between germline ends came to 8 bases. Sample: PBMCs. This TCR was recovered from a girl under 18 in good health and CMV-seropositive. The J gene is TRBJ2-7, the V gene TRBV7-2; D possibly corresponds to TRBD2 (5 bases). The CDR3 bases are TGTGCCAGCAGCCCAACTAGCTACGAGCAGTACTTC. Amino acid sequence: CASSPTSYEQYF.